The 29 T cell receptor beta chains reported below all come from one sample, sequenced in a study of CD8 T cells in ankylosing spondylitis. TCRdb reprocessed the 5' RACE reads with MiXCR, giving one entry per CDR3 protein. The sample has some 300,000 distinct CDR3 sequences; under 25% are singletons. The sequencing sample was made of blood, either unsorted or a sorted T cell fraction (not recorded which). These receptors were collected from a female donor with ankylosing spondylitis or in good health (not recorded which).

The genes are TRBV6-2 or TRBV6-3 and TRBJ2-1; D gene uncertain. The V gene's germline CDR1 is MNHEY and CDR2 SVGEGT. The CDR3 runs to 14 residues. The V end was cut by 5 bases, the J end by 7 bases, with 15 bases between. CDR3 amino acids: CASSPVLRGNEQFF. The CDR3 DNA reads TGTGCCAGCAGTCCGGTTTTACGTGGTAATGAGCAGTTCTTC.

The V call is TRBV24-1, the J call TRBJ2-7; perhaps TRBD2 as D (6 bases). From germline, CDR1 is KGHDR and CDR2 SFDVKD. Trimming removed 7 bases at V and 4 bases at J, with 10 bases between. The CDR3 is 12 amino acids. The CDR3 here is CATSRSGYEQYF. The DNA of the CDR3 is TGTGCCACCAGCCGTAGCGGATACGAGCAGTACTTC.

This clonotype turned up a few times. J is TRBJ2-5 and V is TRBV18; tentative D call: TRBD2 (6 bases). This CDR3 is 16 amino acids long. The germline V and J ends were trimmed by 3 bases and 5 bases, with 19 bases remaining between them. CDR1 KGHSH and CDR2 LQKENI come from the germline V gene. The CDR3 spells CASSPPVSGVGETQYF. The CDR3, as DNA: TGTGCCAGCTCACCCCCAGTTTCGGGAGTAGGTGAGACCCAGTACTTC.

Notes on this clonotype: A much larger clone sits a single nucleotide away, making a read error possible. The CDR3 coding sequence is TGTACCAGCTCCTTTGGGAACAGGTCCCCTGGGGCCAACGTCCTGACTTTC. Its translation: CTSSFGNRSPGANVLTF. The chain couples TRBV2 to TRBJ2-6; TRBD1 is a possible D gene (5 bases). In germline, CDR1 is SNHLY, CDR2 FYNNEI. This CDR3 is 17 amino acids long.

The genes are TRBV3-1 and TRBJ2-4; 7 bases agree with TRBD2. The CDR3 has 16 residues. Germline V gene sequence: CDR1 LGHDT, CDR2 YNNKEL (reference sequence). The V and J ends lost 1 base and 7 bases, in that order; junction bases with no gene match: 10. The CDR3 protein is CASSQVRPSGRNIQYF. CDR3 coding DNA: TGTGCCAGCAGCCAAGTAAGGCCTAGCGGTAGGAACATTCAGTACTTC.

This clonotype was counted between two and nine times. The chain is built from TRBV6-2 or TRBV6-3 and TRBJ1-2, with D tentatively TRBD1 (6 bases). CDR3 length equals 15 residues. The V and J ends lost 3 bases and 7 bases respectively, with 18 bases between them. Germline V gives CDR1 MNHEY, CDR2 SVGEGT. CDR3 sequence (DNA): TGTGCCAGCAGTTATCTGGCGGGACACCCCCGTGGCTACACCTTC. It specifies CASSYLAGHPRGYTF.

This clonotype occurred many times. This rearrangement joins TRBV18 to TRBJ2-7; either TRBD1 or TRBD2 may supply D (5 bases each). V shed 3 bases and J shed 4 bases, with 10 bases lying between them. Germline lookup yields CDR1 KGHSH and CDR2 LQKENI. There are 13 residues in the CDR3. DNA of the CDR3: TGTGCCAGCTCACCGGGACGTACTTACGAGCAGTACTTC. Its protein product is CASSPGRTYEQYF.

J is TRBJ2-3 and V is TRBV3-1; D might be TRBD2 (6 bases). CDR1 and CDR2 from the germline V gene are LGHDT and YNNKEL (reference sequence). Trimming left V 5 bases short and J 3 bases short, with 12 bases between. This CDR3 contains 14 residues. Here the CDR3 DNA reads TGTGCCAGCAGCGTGGGACTTGTAACAGATACGCAGTATTTT. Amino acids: CASSVGLVTDTQYF.

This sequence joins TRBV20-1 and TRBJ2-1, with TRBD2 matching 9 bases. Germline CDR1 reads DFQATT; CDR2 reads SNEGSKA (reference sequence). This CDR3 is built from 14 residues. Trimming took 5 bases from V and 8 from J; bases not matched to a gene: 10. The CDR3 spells CSALATRGGDEQFF. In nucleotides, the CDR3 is TGCAGTGCTTTAGCGACCCGCGGGGGGGATGAGCAGTTCTTC.

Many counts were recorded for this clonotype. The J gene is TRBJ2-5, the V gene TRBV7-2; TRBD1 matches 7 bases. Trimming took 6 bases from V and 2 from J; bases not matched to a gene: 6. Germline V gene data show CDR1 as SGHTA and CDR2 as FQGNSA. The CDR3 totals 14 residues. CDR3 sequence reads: CASSWGQQQETQYF. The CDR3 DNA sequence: TGTGCCAGCAGTTGGGGACAGCAACAAGAGACCCAGTACTTC.

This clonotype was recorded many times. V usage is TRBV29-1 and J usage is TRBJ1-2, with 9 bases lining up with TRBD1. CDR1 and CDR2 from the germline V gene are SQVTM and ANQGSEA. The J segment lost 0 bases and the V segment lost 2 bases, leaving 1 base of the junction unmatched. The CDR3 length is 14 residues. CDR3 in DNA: TGCAGCGTTGAAAGGACAGGGGCTAACTATGGCTACACCTTC. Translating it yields CSVERTGANYGYTF. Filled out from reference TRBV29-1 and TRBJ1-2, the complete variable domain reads SAVISQKPSRDICQRGTSLTIQCQVDSQVTMMFWYRQQPGQSLTLIATANQGSEATYESGFVIDKFPISRPNLTFSTLTVSNMSPEDSSIYLCSVERTGANYGYTFGSGTRLTVV.

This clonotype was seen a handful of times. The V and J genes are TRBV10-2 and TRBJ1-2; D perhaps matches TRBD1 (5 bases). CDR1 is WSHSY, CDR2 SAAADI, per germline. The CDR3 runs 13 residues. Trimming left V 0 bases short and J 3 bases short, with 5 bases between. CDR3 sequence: CASSESGDYGYTF. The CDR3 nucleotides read TGCGCCAGCAGTGAGTCAGGGGACTATGGCTACACCTTC.

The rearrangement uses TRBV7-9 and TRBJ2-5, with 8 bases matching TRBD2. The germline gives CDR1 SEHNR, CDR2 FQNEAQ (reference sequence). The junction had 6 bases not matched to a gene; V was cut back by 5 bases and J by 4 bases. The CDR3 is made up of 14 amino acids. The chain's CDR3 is CASSASGRTETQYF. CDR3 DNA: TGTGCCAGCAGCGCGAGCGGGAGAACAGAGACCCAGTACTTC.

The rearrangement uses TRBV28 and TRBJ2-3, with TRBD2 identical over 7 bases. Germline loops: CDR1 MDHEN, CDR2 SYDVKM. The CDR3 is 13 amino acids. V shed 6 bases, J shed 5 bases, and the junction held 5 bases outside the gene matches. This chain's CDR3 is CASSRDYRDTQYF. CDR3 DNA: TGTGCCAGCAGCAGGGACTATCGAGATACGCAGTATTTT.

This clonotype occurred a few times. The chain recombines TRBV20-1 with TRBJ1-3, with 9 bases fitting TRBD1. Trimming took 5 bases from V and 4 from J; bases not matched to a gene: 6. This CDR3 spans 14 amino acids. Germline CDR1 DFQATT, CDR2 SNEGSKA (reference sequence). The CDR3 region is CSAASDRGGNTIYF. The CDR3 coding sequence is TGCAGTGCTGCTTCGGACAGGGGCGGAAACACCATATATTTT.

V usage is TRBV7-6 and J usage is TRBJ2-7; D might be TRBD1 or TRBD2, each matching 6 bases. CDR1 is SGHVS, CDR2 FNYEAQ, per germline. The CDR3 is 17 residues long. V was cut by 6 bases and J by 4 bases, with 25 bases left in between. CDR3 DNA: TGTGCCAGCAGTCTAAACTCGGGACACCCGGGGGCTTACGAGCAGTACTTC. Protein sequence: CASSLNSGHPGAYEQYF. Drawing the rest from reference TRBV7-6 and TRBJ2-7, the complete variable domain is GAGVSQSPRYKVTKRGQDVALRCDPISGHVSLYWYRQALGQGPEFLTYFNYEAQQDKSGLPNDRFSAERPEGSISTLTIQRTEQRDSAMYRCASSLNSGHPGAYEQYFGPGTRLTVT.

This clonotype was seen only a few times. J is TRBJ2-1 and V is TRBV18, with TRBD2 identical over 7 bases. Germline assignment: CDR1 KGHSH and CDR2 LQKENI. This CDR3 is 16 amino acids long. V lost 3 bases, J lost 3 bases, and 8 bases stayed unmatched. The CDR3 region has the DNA TGTGCCAGCTCACCCGTGGGGGGGGAGTTCTACAATGAGCAGTTCTTC. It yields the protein CASSPVGGEFYNEQFF. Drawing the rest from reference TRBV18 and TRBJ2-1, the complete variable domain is NAGVMQNPRHLVRRRGQEARLRCSPMKGHSHVYWYRQLPEEGLKFMVYLQKENIIDESGMPKERFSAEFPKEGPSILRIQQVVRGDSAAYFCASSPVGGEFYNEQFFGPGTRLTVL.

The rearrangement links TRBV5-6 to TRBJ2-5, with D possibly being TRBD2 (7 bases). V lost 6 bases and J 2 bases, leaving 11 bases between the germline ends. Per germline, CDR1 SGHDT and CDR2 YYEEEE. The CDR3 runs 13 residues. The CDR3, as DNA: TGTGCCAGCATCGGGGGGCTACAAGAGACCCAGTACTTC. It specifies CASIGGLQETQYF. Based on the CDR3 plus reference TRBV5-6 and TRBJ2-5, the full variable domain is DAGVTQSPTHLIKTRGQQVTLRCSPKSGHDTVSWYQQALGQGPQFIFQYYEEEERQRGNFPDRFSGHQFPNYSSELNVNALLLGDSALYLCASIGGLQETQYFGPGTRLLVL.

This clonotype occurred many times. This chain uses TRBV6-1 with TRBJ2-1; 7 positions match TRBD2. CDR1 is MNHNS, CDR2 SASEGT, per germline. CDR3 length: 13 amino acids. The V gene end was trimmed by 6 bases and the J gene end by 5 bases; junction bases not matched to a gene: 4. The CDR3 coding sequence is TGTGCCAGCAGAGGGCTAGCGGACAATGAGCAGTTCTTC. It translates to CASRGLADNEQFF.

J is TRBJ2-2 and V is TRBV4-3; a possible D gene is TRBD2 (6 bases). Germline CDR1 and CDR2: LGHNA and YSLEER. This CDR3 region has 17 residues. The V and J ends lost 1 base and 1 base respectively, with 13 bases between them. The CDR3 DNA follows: TGCGCCAGCAGCCAAGGCGGGGCGCTACTGAACACCGGGGAGCTGTTTTTT. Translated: CASSQGGALLNTGELFF.

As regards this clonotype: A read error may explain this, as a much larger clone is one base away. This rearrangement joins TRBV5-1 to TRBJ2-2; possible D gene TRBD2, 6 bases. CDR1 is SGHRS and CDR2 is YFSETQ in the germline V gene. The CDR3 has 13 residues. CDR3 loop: CASSPQNTGGLFF. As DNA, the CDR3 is TGCGCCAGCAGCCCGCAGAACACCGGGGGGCTGTTTTTT. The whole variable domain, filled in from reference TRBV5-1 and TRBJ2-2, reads KAGVTQTPRYLIKTRGQQVTLSCSPISGHRSVSWYQQTPGQGLQFLFEYFSETQRNKGNFPGRFSGRQFSNSRSEMNVSTLELGDSALYLCASSPQNTGGLFFGEGSRLTVL.

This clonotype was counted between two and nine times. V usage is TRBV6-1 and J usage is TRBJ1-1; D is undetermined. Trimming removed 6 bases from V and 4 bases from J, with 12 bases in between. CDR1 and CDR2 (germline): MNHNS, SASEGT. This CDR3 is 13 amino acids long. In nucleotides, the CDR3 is TGTGCCAGCAGGAGGGAGGTGAGCACTGAAGCTTTCTTT. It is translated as CASRREVSTEAFF.

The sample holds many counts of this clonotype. DNA of the CDR3: TGTGCCATTGGGACTAGCGGGAGGAACGAGCAGTACTTC. Its translation is CAIGTSGRNEQYF. This chain uses TRBV6-1 with TRBJ2-7, with 15 bases lining up with TRBD2. The CDR3 has 13 amino acids. Germline values: CDR1 MNHNS, CDR2 SASEGT. V gave up 10 bases and J gave up 5 bases; unmatched junction bases: 3.

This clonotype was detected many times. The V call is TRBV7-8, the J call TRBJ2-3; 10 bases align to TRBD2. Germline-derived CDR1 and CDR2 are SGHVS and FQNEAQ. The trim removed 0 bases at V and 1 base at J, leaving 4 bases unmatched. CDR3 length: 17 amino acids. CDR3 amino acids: CASSLAQLAGRTDTQYF. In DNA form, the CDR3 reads TGTGCCAGCAGCTTAGCTCAACTAGCGGGACGCACAGATACGCAGTATTTT.

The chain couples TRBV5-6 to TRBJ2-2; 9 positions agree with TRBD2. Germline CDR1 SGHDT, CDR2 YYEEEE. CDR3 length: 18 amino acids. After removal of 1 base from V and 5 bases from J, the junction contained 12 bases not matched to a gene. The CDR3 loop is CASSLRRMAGGGTGELFF. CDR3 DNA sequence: TGTGCCAGCAGCTTGAGGAGGATGGCGGGAGGGGGAACCGGGGAGCTGTTTTTT.

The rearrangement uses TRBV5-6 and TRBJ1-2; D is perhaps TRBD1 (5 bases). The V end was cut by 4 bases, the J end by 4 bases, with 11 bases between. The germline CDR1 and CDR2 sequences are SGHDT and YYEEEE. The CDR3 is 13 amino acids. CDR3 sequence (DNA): TGTGCCAGCAGCAAGGTCGGGGGCTATGGCTACACCTTC. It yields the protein CASSKVGGYGYTF.

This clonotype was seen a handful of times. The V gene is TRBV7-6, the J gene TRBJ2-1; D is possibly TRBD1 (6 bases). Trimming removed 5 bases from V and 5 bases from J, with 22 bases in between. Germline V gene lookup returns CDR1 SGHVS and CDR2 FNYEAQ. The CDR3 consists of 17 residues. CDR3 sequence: CASSLGVQGVLDNEQFF. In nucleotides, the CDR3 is TGTGCCAGCAGCCTAGGGGTACAGGGTGTGCTGGACAATGAGCAGTTCTTC.

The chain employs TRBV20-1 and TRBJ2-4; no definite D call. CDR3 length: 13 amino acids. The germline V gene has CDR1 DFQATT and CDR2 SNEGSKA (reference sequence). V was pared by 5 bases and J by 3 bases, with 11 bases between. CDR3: CSAAVPYKNIQYF. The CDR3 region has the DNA TGCAGTGCTGCTGTTCCTTACAAAAACATTCAGTACTTC.

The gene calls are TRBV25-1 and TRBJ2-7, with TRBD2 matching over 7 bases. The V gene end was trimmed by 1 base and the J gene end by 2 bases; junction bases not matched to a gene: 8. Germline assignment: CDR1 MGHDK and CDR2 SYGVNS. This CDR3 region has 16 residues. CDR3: CASSEWGSGTAYEQYF. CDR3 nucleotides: TGTGCCAGCAGTGAATGGGGGAGCGGGACCGCCTACGAGCAGTACTTC.